This T cell receptor beta chain was sequenced in a study of T cell repertoires in cytomegalovirus infection (dated by TCRdb to the late 2010s). The study in broad terms: The HLA type of each donor mattered for the analysis, because public TCR beta signatures pointed to carriage of CMV infection along with the matching HLA type. The paper as a whole reports these results and caveats: The ex vivo response was dominated by HLA-C-restricted CMV-specific TCR beta clonotypes, which also provided the single most frequent clonotype in two of eight donors. Cumulative frequency of public TCR beta family members discriminated carriers of CMV infection plus the relevant HLA type in this cohort and an independent 352-donor cohort.

The sequencing machine was an Illumina HiSeq 1500. TCRdb reprocessing: public reads trimmed at Q25 with fastp, clones called with MiXCR, in-frame beta chains kept. For every CDR3 protein sequence, its rows merge into one entry that carries the most common genes and DNA. Counted in this sample were almost 300,000 distinct CDR3 sequences; approximately 10% of them appeared once. 2.5% of the sample belongs to the ten largest clones. This clonotype was observed a few times. Its antigen is still unknown. The record has no base qualities; no much larger clone is one base away. Material: PBMCs. The receptor was isolated from a human donor in good health (CMV status not recorded). Some clones in this sample may be carry-over from other donors' samples.

The CDR3 protein: CASSEREGYEQYF. The DNA sequence is TGTGCCAGCAGTGAGAGGGAAGGGTACGAGCAGTACTTC. This chain joins TRBV2 to TRBJ2-7, with TRBD2 tentatively as D gene (5 bases match). CDR3 length: 13 amino acids, cysteine to phenylalanine. Only CDR3 DNA is held: 39 bases, read in frame from base 1. CDR1 and CDR2, looked up from the germline V gene, are SNHLY and FYNNEI. The germline ends are 10 bases apart after V is trimmed by 3 bases and J by 4 bases.